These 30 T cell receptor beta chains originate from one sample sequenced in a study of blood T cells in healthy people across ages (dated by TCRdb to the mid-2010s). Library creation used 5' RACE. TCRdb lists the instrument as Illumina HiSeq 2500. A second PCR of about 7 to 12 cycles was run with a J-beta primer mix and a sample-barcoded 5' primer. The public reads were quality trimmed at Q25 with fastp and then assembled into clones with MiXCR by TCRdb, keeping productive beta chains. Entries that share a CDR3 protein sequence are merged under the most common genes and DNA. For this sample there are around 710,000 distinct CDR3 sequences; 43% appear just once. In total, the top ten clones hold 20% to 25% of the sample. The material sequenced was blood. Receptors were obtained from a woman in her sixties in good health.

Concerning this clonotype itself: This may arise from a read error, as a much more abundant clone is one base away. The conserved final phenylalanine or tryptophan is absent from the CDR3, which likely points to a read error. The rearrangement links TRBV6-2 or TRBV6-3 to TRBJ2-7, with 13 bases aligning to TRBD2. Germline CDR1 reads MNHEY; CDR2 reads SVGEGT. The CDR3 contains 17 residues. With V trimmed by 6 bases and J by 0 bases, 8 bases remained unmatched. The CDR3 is CASSRGLAGVVSYEQYC. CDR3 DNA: TGTGCCAGCAGCCGCGGACTAGCGGGGGTGGTCTCCTACGAGCAGTACTGC.

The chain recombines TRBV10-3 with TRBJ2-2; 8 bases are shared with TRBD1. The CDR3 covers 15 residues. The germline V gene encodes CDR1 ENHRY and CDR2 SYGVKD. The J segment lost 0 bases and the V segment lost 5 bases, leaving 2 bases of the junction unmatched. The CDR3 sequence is CAISTGGANTGELFF. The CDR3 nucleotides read TGTGCCATCAGTACAGGGGGAGCGAACACCGGGGAGCTGTTTTTT.

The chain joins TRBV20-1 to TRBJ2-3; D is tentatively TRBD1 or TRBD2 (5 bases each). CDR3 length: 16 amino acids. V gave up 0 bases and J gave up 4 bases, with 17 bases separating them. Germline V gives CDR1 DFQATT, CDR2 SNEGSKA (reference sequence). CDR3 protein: CSARDGGFSLPDTQYF. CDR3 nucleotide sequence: TGCAGTGCTAGAGATGGGGGATTCTCTCTCCCAGATACGCAGTATTTT.

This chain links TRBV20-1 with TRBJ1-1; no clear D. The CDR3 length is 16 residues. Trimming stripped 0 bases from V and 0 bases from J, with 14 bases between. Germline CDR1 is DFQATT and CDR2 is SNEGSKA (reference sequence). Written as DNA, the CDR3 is TGCAGTGCTAGAGATCCCCGGAGTATTATGAACACTGAAGCTTTCTTT. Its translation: CSARDPRSIMNTEAFF.

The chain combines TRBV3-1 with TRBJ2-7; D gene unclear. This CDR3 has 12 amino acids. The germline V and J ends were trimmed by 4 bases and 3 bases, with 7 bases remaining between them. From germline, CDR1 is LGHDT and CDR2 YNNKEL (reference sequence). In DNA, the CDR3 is TGTGCCAGCAGCCTTAACATCTACGAGCAGTACTTC. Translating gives CASSLNIYEQYF.

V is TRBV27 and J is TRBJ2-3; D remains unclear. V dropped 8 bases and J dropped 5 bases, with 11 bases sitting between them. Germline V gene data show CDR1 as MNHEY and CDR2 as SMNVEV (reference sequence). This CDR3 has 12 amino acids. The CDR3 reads CASGPELDTQYF. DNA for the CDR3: TGTGCCAGCGGACCCGAGCTAGATACGCAGTATTTT.

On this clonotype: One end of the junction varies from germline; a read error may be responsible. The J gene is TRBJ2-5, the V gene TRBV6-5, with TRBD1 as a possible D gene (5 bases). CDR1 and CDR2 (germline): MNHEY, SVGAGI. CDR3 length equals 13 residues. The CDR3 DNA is TGTGCCAGCAGTGACTCAAAGGGGGAGACCCAGTACTTC. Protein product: CASSDSKGETQYF.

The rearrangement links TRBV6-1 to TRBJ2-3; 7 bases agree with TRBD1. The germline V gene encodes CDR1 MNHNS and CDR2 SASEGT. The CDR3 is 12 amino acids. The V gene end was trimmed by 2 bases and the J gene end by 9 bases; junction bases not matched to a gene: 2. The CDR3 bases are TGTGCCAGCAGTGAAAGGGGGCGGACGCAGTATTTT. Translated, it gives CASSERGRTQYF.

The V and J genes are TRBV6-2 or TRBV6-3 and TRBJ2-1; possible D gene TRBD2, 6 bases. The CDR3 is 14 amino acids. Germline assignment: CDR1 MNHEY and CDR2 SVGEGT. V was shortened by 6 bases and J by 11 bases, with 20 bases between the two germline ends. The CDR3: CASRLVSGGDKQFF. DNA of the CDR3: TGTGCCAGCAGACTCGTCAGCGGAGGGGATAAGCAGTTCTTC.

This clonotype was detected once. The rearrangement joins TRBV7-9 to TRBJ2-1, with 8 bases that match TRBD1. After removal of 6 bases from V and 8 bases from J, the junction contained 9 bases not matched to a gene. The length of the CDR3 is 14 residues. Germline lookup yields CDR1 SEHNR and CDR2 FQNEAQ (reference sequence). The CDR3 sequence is CASRPGTGDDEQFF. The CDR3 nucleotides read TGTGCCAGCAGGCCAGGGACAGGTGACGATGAGCAGTTCTTC.

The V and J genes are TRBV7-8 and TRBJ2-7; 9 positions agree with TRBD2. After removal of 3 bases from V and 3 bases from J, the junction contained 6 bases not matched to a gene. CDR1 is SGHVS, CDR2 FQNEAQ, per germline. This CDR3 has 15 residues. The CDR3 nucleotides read TGTGCCAGCAGCTTCGGCCTTAGCGGGGGCTACGAGCAGTACTTC. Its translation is CASSFGLSGGYEQYF.

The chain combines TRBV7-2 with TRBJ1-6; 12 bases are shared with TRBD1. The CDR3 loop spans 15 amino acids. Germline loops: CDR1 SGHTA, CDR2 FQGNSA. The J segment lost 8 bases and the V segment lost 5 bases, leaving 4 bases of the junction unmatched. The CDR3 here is CASSPGQGAYSPLHF. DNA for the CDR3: TGTGCCAGCAGCCCGGGACAGGGGGCATATTCACCCCTCCACTTT.

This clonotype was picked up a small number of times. CDR3 bases: TGTGCCAGCAGTCCCGAGCTACAGGGCGGGATAAATCAGCCCCAGCATTTT. It translates to CASSPELQGGINQPQHF. J is TRBJ1-5 and V is TRBV12-3 or TRBV12-4; possible D gene TRBD1, 6 bases. This CDR3 has 17 amino acids. Trimming cost V 5 bases and J 4 bases, with 21 bases left between them.

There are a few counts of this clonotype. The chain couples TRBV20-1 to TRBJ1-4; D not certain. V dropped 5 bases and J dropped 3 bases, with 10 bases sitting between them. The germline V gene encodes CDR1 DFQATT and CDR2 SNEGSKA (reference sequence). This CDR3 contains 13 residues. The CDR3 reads CSAPRAANEKLFF. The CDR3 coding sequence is TGCAGTGCTCCGCGGGCGGCTAATGAAAAACTGTTTTTT.

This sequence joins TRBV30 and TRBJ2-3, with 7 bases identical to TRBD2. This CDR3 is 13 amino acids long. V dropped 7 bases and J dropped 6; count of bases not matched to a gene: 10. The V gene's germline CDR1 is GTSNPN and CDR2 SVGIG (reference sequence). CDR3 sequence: CAYGPGRADTQYF. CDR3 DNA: TGTGCCTACGGACCGGGGAGGGCCGATACGCAGTATTTT.

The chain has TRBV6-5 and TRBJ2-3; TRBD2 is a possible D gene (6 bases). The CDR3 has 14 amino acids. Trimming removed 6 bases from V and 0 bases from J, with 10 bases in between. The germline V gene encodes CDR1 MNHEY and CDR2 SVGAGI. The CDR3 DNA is TGTGCCAGCAGAAGAAGCGGGAGCACAGATACGCAGTATTTT. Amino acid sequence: CASRRSGSTDTQYF.

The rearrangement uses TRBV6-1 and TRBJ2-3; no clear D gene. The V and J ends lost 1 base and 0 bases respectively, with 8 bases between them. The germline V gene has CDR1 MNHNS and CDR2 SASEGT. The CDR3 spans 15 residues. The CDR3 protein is CASSEGYASTDTQYF. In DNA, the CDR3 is TGTGCCAGCAGTGAAGGGTATGCTAGCACAGATACGCAGTATTTT.

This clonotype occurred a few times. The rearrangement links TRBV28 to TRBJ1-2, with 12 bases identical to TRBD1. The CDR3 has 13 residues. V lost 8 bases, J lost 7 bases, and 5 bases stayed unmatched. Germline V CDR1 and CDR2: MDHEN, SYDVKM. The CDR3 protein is CASEGQGARGYTF. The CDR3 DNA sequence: TGTGCCAGCGAGGGACAGGGGGCGCGTGGCTACACCTTC.

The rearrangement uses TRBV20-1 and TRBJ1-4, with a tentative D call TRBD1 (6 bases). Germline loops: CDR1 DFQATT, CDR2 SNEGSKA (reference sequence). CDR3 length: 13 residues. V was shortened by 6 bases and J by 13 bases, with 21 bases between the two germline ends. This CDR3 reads CSAPRAGVDRLFF. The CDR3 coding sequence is TGCAGTGCCCCCCGGGCAGGGGTTGATAGACTGTTTTTT.

This chain's CDR3 is CASSRTGSPNYGYTF. The CDR3 nucleotides are TGTGCCAGCAGCCGCACAGGGAGCCCTAACTATGGCTACACCTTC. The gene calls are TRBV3-1 and TRBJ1-2; tentatively, D is TRBD1 (6 bases). This CDR3 has 15 amino acids. V lost 4 bases to trimming and J lost 0 bases, with 12 bases between them. Germline assignment: CDR1 LGHDT and CDR2 YNNKEL (reference sequence).

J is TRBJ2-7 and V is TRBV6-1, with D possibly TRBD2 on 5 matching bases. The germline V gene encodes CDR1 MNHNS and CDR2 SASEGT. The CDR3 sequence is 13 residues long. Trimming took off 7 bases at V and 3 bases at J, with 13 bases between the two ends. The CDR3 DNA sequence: TGTGCCAGCAATGGACTCGAACACTACGAGCAGTACTTC. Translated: CASNGLEHYEQYF.

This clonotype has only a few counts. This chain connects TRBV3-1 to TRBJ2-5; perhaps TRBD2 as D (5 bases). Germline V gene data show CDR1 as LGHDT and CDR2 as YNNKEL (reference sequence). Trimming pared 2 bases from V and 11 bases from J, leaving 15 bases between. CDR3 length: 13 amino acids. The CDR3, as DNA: TGTGCCAGCAGCCAACGGGGTAGCTGGGAGCAGTACTTC. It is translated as CASSQRGSWEQYF.

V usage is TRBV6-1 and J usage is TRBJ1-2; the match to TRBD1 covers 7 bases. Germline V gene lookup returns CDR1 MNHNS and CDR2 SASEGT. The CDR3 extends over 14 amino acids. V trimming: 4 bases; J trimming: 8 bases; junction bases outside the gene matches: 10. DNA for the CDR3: TGTGCCAGCAGTGCAGACAGGGAAGTTGGCGGCTACACCTTC. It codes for CASSADREVGGYTF.

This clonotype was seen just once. Written as DNA, the CDR3 is TGTGCCAGCAGCGTAGGGGCGGGGAATACCTACAATGAGCAGTACTTC. Residues: CASSVGAGNTYNEQYF. The chain has TRBV9 and TRBJ2-7, with D perhaps TRBD2 (6 bases). Per germline, CDR1 SGDLS and CDR2 YYNGEE. The V and J ends lost 0 bases and 7 bases respectively, with 20 bases between them. The CDR3 is made up of 16 amino acids.

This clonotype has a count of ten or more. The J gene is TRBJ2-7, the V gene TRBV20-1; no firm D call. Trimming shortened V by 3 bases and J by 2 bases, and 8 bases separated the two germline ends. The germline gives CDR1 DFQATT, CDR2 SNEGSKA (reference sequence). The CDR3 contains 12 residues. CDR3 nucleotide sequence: TGCAGTGCTAGGCCTGGCCCCTACGAGCAGTACTTC. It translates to CSARPGPYEQYF.

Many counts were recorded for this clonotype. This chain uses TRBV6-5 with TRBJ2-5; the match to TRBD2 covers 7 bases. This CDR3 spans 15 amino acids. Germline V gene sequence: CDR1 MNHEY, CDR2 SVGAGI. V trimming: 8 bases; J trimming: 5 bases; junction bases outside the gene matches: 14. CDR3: CASSTPGLQRETQYF. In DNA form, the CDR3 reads TGTGCCAGCTCTACTCCGGGACTACAACGGGAGACCCAGTACTTC.

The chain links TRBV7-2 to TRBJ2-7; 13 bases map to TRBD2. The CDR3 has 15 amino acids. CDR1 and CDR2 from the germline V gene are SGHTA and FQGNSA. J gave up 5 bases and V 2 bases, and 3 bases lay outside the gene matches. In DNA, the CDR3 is TGTGCCAGCAGCTTATGGACTAGCGGGAGCAACGAGCAGTACTTC. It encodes CASSLWTSGSNEQYF.

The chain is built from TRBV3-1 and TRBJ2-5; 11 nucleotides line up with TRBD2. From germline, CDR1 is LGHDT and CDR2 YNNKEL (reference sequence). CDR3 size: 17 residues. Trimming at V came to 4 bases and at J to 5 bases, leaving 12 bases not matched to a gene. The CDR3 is CASSPGLAGALQETQYF. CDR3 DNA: TGTGCCAGCAGCCCTGGACTAGCGGGCGCCCTTCAGGAGACCCAGTACTTC.

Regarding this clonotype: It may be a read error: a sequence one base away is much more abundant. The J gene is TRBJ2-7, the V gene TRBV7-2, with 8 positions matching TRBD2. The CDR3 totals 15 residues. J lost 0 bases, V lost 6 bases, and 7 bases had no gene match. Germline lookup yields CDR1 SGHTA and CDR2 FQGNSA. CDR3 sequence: CASSTNGTSSYEQYF. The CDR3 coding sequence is TGTGCCAGCAGTACAAACGGGACTAGCTCCTACGAGCAGTACTTC.

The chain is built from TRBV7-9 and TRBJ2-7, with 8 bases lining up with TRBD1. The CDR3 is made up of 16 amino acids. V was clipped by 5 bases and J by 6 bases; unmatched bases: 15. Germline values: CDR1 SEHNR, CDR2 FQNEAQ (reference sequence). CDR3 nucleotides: TGTGCCAGCAGCCTTGGGACAGGAATTTTCCCGGGCGAGCAGTACTTC. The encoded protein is CASSLGTGIFPGEQYF.